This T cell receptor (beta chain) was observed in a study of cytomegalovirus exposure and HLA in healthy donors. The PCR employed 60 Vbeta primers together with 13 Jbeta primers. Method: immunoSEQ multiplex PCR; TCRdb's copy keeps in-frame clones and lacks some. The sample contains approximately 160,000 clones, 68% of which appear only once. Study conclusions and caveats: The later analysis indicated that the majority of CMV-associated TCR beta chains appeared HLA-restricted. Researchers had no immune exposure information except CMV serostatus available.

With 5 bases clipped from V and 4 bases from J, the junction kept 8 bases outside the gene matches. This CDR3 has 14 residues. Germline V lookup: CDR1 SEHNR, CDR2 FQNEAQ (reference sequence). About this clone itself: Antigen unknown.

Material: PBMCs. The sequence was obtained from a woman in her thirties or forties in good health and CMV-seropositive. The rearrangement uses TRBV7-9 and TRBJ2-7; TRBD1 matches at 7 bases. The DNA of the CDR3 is TGTGCCAGCAGCCGAACGACAGGGACGTACGAGCAGTACTTC. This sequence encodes CASSRTTGTYEQYF. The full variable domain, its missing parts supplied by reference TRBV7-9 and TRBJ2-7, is DTGVSQNPRHKITKRGQNVTFRCDPISEHNRLYWYRQTLGQGPEFLTYFQNEAQLEKSRLLSDRFSAERPKGSFSTLEIQRTEQGDSAMYLCASSRTTGTYEQYFGPGTRLTVT.